This T cell receptor (beta chain) derives from a study of T cell responses to AZD1222 COVID-19 vaccine. Study-wide results and limits: CD4 TCRs associated with vaccination spanned spike, dominating at 160-218 and 743-854. Just 6 or 7 people given AZD1222 tested seropositive at baseline.

Trimming cost V 4 bases and J 1 base, with 8 bases left between them. The germline V gene has CDR1 SEHNR and CDR2 FQNEAQ (reference sequence). This CDR3 is built from 14 residues. Profiling relied on immunoSEQ multiplex PCR, and the TCRdb table lists in-frame clones only, not all of them. This sample has 100,000 to 150,000 clones, with 85% to 90% found just once. Concerning this clone itself: The antigen remains unidentified.

The specimen was peripheral blood, collected on day 0 of AZD1222 vaccination. The sequence was collected from an adult in good health. The V gene is TRBV7-9, the J gene TRBJ1-5; D is ambiguous. The CDR3 coding sequence is TGTGCCAGCAGCTCCATCTTCAGCAATCAGCCCCAGCATTTT. It is translated as CASSSIFSNQPQHF. Filled out from reference TRBV7-9 and TRBJ1-5, the complete variable domain reads DTGVSQNPRHKITKRGQNVTFRCDPISEHNRLYWYRQTLGQGPEFLTYFQNEAQLEKSRLLSDRFSAERPKGSFSTLEIQRTEQGDSAMYLCASSSIFSNQPQHFGDGTRLSIL.